The clone carrying this TCR beta chain has a single count. Its antigen remains unknown. Sequencing used immunoSEQ multiplex PCR; TCRdb keeps in-frame clones, though not all of them. The repertoire consists of 90,000 to 110,000 clones, with 85% to 90% occurring once and the leading ten covering about two fifths. The sample comes from a study of T cell responses to AZD1222 COVID-19 vaccine. Points from the study as a whole: Unmutated regions of variants are reportedly targeted by nearly half of spike-specific TCRs. Spike-specific TCR breadth and depth grew following two AZD1222 doses.

This CDR3 contains 15 residues. CDR1 LGHDT and CDR2 YNNKEL come from the germline V gene (reference sequence). V shed 4 bases and J 2 bases; nucleotides not matched to a gene: 3. The TCR sequence derives from an adult who received the AZD1222 COVID-19 vaccine. V gene TRBV3-1 (or the pseudogene TRBV3-2) combines with J gene TRBJ2-1; 9 bases agree with TRBD2. The material was peripheral blood, obtained 28 days after the second AZD1222 dose. Here the CDR3 DNA reads TGTGCCAGCAGCCCAACTAGCGGGCCCTACAATGAGCAGTTCTTC. Translating it yields CASSPTSGPYNEQFF.